The 26 T cell receptor beta chains below were found in one sample sequenced in a study of T cell responses to AZD1222 COVID-19 vaccine. Some clones are missing from TCRdb's copy, which holds only in-frame ones; the method was immunoSEQ multiplex PCR. The table includes roughly 150,000 clones, about 90% detected once. The starting material was peripheral blood, obtained 28 days after the second AZD1222 dose. The source is an adult who received the AZD1222 COVID-19 vaccine.

This clone was detected only a few times. The rearrangement joins TRBV6-5 to TRBJ1-5; 8 bases map to TRBD1. From germline, CDR1 is MNHEY and CDR2 SVGAGI. CDR3 size: 15 residues. J was trimmed by 4 bases and V by 7 bases; bases with no gene match: 9. CDR3 in DNA: TGTGCCAGCACCTTCGGACAGGGAGAAAATCAGCCCCAGCATTTT. Translating gives CASTFGQGENQPQHF.

The chain is built from TRBV5-4 and TRBJ1-4; 10 positions agree with TRBD1. Germline CDR1 and CDR2: SGHNT and YYREEE (reference sequence). The CDR3 length is 15 residues. Trimming took 3 bases from V and 10 from J; bases not matched to a gene: 9. The CDR3, as DNA: TGTGCCAGCAGCTCGCCGGACAGGGGGGCTGCAAAACTGTTTTTT. Its translation: CASSSPDRGAAKLFF.

The rearrangement uses TRBV9 and TRBJ2-1; 9 positions match TRBD2. The CDR3 consists of 15 residues. From germline, CDR1 is SGDLS and CDR2 YYNGEE. J was trimmed by 2 bases and V by 3 bases; bases with no gene match: 3. The CDR3 DNA reads as TGTGCCAGCAGCGGACGACTAGCGGCCTACAATGAGCAGTTCTTC. This translates into CASSGRLAAYNEQFF.

This chain joins TRBV2 and TRBJ1-6; possibly TRBD1 for D (5 bases). CDR3 length: 15 amino acids. The V and J ends lost 4 bases and 7 bases respectively, with 14 bases between them. Germline loops: CDR1 SNHLY, CDR2 FYNNEI. The CDR3 spells CASSGGGVLNSPLHF. CDR3 in DNA: TGTGCCAGCAGTGGAGGAGGGGTTCTGAATTCACCCCTCCACTTT.

The chain joins TRBV6-6 to TRBJ2-5; weak D call: TRBD2 (6 bases). This CDR3 spans 13 amino acids. Germline V CDR1 and CDR2: MNHNY, SVGAGI (reference sequence). The V and J ends lost 6 bases and 5 bases respectively, with 13 bases between them. The CDR3 loop is CASRPPAGETQYF. The CDR3 coding sequence is TGTGCCAGCAGGCCCCCAGCGGGTGAGACCCAGTACTTC.

The chain joins TRBV12-3 or TRBV12-4 to TRBJ1-1; perhaps TRBD1 as D (5 bases). V lost 1 base, J lost 7 bases, and 10 bases lay in between. This CDR3 is 13 amino acids long. CDR3 sequence reads: CASSLGQYFEAFF. CDR3 coding DNA: TGTGCCAGCAGTTTAGGACAGTACTTTGAAGCTTTCTTT.

The gene calls are TRBV5-4 and TRBJ1-2; D is uncertain. CDR1 SGHNT and CDR2 YYREEE come from the germline V gene (reference sequence). Trimming took off 0 bases at V and 2 bases at J, with 8 bases between the two ends. The CDR3 is 14 amino acids. The CDR3 region has the DNA TGTGCCAGCAGCTTGGGGGTGGACAACTATGGCTACACCTTC. Its translation: CASSLGVDNYGYTF.

The rearrangement uses TRBV18 and TRBJ2-5; D uncertain. The CDR3 consists of 13 residues. Per the germline V gene, CDR1 is KGHSH and CDR2 is LQKENI. V shed 2 bases and J shed 1 base, with 5 bases lying between them. The CDR3 loop reads CASSPFRQETQYF. In DNA form, the CDR3 reads TGTGCCAGCTCACCATTTCGCCAAGAGACCCAGTACTTC. Complete variable domain (other parts from reference TRBV18 and TRBJ2-5): NAGVMQNPRHLVRRRGQEARLRCSPMKGHSHVYWYRQLPEEGLKFMVYLQKENIIDESGMPKERFSAEFPKEGPSILRIQQVVRGDSAAYFCASSPFRQETQYFGPGTRLLVL.

The rearrangement links TRBV5-1 to TRBJ2-7, with D perhaps TRBD1 (6 bases). Germline CDR1 reads SGHRS; CDR2 reads YFSETQ. The CDR3 loop spans 13 amino acids. With 4 bases removed from V and 0 bases from J, the gap between germline ends came to 8 bases. The CDR3, as DNA: TGCGCCAGCAGCGGGGGACACTCCTACGAGCAGTACTTC. Residues: CASSGGHSYEQYF.

The chain employs TRBV2 and TRBJ1-2; D is perhaps TRBD1 (5 bases). The germline V and J ends were trimmed by 7 bases and 3 bases, with 24 bases remaining between them. CDR3 length: 17 residues. Germline CDR1 and CDR2: SNHLY and FYNNEI. The CDR3: CASNPRGGSSYYYGYTF. The CDR3 DNA is TGTGCCAGCAACCCTAGGGGAGGGAGTTCATATTACTATGGCTACACCTTC.

V and J are TRBV29-1 and TRBJ2-1; D is unresolved. The CDR3 spans 13 residues. The V gene's germline CDR1 is SQVTM and CDR2 ANQGSEA. Between the trimmed V and J ends, which lost 7 bases and 1 base, there was a span of 11 bases. The CDR3 region has the DNA TGCAGCGCTAGGGCTGTTTCCTACAATGAGCAGTTCTTC. Translated, it gives CSARAVSYNEQFF.

The CDR3 DNA follows: TGTGCCAGCAGCGTAGGAGGGTCGCCCCTGGTGGGCTACACCTTC. This codes for CASSVGGSPLVGYTF. V usage is TRBV9 and J usage is TRBJ1-2; the D is unclear. The CDR3 length is 15 residues. The germline V and J ends were trimmed by 0 bases and 8 bases, with 17 bases remaining between them. The V gene's germline CDR1 is SGDLS and CDR2 YYNGEE.

This clone was found a few times. The V and J genes are TRBV28 and TRBJ1-5; D remains unclear. V shed 1 base and J shed 9 bases, with 7 bases lying between them. The CDR3 is 12 amino acids. CDR1 MDHEN and CDR2 SYDVKM come from the germline V gene. CDR3 region: CASSLSGGPQHF. In DNA form, the CDR3 reads TGTGCCAGCAGTTTATCGGGAGGGCCCCAGCATTTT.

A few counts support this clone. The gene calls are TRBV18 and TRBJ1-1; D unresolved. Trimming took 3 bases from V and 6 from J, leaving 14 bases between them. The CDR3 length is 14 residues. Germline-derived CDR1 and CDR2 are KGHSH and LQKENI. As DNA, the CDR3 is TGTGCCAGCTCACCGGGATTGGACCTTTCTGAAGCTTTCTTT. It translates to CASSPGLDLSEAFF. Full variable domain (rest looked up from reference TRBV18 and TRBJ1-1): NAGVMQNPRHLVRRRGQEARLRCSPMKGHSHVYWYRQLPEEGLKFMVYLQKENIIDESGMPKERFSAEFPKEGPSILRIQQVVRGDSAAYFCASSPGLDLSEAFFGQGTRLTVV.

The chain carries TRBV28 and TRBJ2-5; weak D call: TRBD1 (6 bases). Germline loops: CDR1 MDHEN, CDR2 SYDVKM. Trimming took off 5 bases at V and 2 bases at J, with 21 bases between the two ends. This CDR3 comprises 17 residues. CDR3 amino acids: CASSPILQGLRQETQYF. CDR3 nucleotide sequence: TGTGCCAGCAGTCCGATCCTTCAGGGGTTGCGACAAGAGACCCAGTACTTC.

V gene TRBV7-8 combines with J gene TRBJ2-2; D gene uncertain. The CDR3 runs 13 residues. Germline CDR1 and CDR2: SGHVS and FQNEAQ. Deletions cut 5 bases from V and 2 bases from J, with 6 bases between. The CDR3 is CASSLLNTGELFF. DNA of the CDR3: TGTGCCAGCAGCCTCCTAAACACCGGGGAGCTGTTTTTT. The full variable domain, in which reference TRBV7-8 and TRBJ2-2 provide the parts outside the CDR3, is GAGVSQSPRYKVAKRGQDVALRCDPISGHVSLFWYQQALGQGPEFLTYFQNEAQLDKSGLPSDRFFAERPEGSVSTLKIQRTQQEDSAVYLCASSLLNTGELFFGEGSRLTVL.

This clone was seen only once. This rearrangement joins TRBV27 to TRBJ1-4; 9 bases are a match to TRBD1. CDR1 is MNHEY and CDR2 is SMNVEV in the germline V gene (reference sequence). The CDR3 is made up of 15 amino acids. Unmatched junction bases numbered 7, after V lost 7 bases and J lost 4 bases. The CDR3 DNA reads TGTGCCAGCACCTACAGGGGGCTCATTAATGAAAAACTGTTTTTT. This translates into CASTYRGLINEKLFF.

In its sample, this clone was seen a few times. V and J are TRBV14 and TRBJ2-7; no reliable D call. Germline V gene lookup returns CDR1 SGHDN and CDR2 FVKESK. The CDR3 has 14 residues. Deletions cut 3 bases from V and 2 bases from J, with 11 bases between. The CDR3 DNA is TGTGCCAGCAGCCAGGGTCGGCTACCCTACGAGCAGTACTTC. Protein product: CASSQGRLPYEQYF.

The V and J genes are TRBV18 and TRBJ2-4; no firm D call. The CDR3 loop spans 13 amino acids. Per germline, CDR1 KGHSH and CDR2 LQKENI. Trimming left V 3 bases short and J 0 bases short, with 3 bases between. The CDR3 DNA sequence: TGTGCCAGCTCACCGCCAGCCAAAAACATTCAGTACTTC. Residues: CASSPPAKNIQYF.

This chain links TRBV30 with TRBJ1-2, with 7 positions matching TRBD1. The CDR3 is 12 residues long. The germline V gene encodes CDR1 GTSNPN and CDR2 SVGIG (reference sequence). Unmatched junction bases numbered 6, after V lost 4 bases and J lost 7 bases. CDR3 coding DNA: TGTGCCTGGAACGTTGGGACAGCTGGCTACACCTTC. Translation gives CAWNVGTAGYTF.

This clone appeared a single time. The DNA for the CDR3 is TGTGCCAGCACGAGGGCGGGGGAAGAGACCCAGTACTTC. Its protein product is CASTRAGEETQYF. The chain employs TRBV3-1 (or the pseudogene TRBV3-2) and TRBJ2-5, with 7 bases identical to TRBD2. J gave up 3 bases and V 7 bases, and 5 bases lay outside the gene matches. Germline CDR1 and CDR2: LGHDT and YNNKEL (reference sequence). This CDR3 has 13 residues.

This chain connects TRBV27 to TRBJ1-2; weak D call: TRBD1 (6 bases). The CDR3 runs 14 residues. CDR1 and CDR2 (germline): MNHEY, SMNVEV (reference sequence). V was trimmed by 4 bases and J by 5 bases, leaving 14 bases between them. CDR3 amino acids: CASSSIDRPYGYTF. The DNA for the CDR3 is TGTGCCAGCAGTTCGATTGACAGGCCGTATGGCTACACCTTC.

The chain uses TRBV6-6 and TRBJ1-2; TRBD1 agrees at 7 bases. V was pared by 6 bases and J by 2 bases, with 6 bases of the junction left unmatched. The CDR3 is 14 residues long. The V gene's germline CDR1 is MNHNY and CDR2 SVGAGI (reference sequence). The CDR3 DNA sequence: TGTGCCAGCAGCCAACGACAGGGAAACTATGGCTACACCTTC. This gives the protein CASSQRQGNYGYTF.

This sequence joins TRBV30 and TRBJ2-2; 9 bases match TRBD2. This CDR3 contains 15 residues. Germline assignment: CDR1 GTSNPN and CDR2 SVGIG (reference sequence). J was trimmed by 5 bases and V by 4 bases; bases with no gene match: 8. CDR3 in DNA: TGTGCCTGGATCCGGCTAGCGGGAATGACCGGGGAGCTGTTTTTT. Protein sequence: CAWIRLAGMTGELFF.

The rearrangement links TRBV19 to TRBJ1-5; no firm D call. This CDR3 is 15 amino acids long. V lost 8 bases and J 4 bases, leaving 18 bases between the germline ends. The germline CDR1 and CDR2 sequences are LNHDA and SQIVND (reference sequence). This CDR3 reads CASRPKGNPNQPQHF. The DNA for the CDR3 is TGTGCCAGTCGCCCTAAGGGAAATCCGAATCAGCCCCAGCATTTT.

The chain combines TRBV30 with TRBJ1-1; D gene uncertain. Germline assignment: CDR1 GTSNPN and CDR2 SVGIG (reference sequence). This CDR3 has 14 residues. Trimming stripped 4 bases from V and 5 bases from J, with 17 bases between. The DNA for the CDR3 is TGTGCCTGGATTAGAGCTGGGGTTTGGACTGAAGCTTTCTTT. It translates to CAWIRAGVWTEAFF. The full variable domain, completed using reference TRBV30 and TRBJ1-1, is SQTIHQWPATLVQPVGSPLSLECTVEGTSNPNLYWYRQAAGRGLQLLFYSVGIGQISSEVPQNLSASRPQDRQFILSSKKLLLSDSGFYLCAWIRAGVWTEAFFGQGTRLTVV.